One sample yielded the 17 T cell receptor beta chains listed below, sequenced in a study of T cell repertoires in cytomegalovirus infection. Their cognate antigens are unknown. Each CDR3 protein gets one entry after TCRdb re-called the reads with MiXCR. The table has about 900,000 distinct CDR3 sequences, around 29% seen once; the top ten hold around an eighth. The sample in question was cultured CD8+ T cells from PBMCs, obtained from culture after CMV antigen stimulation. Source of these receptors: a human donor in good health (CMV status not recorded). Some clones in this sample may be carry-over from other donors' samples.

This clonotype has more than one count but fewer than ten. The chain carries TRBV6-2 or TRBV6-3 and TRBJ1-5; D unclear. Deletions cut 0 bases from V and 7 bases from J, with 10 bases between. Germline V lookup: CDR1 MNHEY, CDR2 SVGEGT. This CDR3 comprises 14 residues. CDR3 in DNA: TGTGCCAGCAGTTACTCAGGAGGGAAGCAGCCCCAGCATTTT. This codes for CASSYSGGKQPQHF.

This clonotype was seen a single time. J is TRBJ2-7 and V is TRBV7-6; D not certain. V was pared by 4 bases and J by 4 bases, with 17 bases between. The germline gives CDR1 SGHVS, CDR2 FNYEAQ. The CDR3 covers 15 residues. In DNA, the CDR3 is TGTGCCAGCAGCTCTATCCGCACCGGCAATTACGAGCAGTACGTC. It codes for CASSSIRTGNYEQYV.

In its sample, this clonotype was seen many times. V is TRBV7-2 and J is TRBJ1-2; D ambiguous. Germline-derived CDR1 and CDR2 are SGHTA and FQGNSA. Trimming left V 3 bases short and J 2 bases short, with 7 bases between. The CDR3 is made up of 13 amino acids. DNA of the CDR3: TGTGCCAGCAGCTTCGTGGGCAACTATGGCTACACCTTC. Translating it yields CASSFVGNYGYTF.

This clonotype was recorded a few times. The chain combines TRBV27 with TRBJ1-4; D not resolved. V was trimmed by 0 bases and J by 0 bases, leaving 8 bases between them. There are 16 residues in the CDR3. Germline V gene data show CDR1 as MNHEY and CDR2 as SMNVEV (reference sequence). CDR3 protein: CASSLSRSATNEKLFF. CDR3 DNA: TGTGCCAGCAGTTTATCTCGTTCTGCAACTAATGAAAAACTGTTTTTT.

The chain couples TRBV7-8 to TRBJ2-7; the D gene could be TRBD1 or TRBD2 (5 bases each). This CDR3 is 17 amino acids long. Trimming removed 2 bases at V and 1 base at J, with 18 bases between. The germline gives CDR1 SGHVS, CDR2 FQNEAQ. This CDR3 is CASSLIVGDGRSYEQYF. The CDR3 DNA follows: TGTGCCAGCAGCTTAATCGTTGGGGACGGACGATCCTACGAGCAGTACTTC.

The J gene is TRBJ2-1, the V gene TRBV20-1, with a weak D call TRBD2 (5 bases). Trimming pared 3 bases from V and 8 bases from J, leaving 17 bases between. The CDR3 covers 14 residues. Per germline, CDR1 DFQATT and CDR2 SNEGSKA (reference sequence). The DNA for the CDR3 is TGCAGTGCTAGGGACCGGGAATTTAGCTATGAGCAGTTCTTC. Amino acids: CSARDREFSYEQFF.

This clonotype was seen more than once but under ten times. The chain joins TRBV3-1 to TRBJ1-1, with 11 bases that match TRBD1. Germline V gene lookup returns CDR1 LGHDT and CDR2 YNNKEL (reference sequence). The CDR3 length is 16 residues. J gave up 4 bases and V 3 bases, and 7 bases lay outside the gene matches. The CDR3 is CASSQVGQGVITEAFF. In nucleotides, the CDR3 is TGTGCCAGCAGCCAGGTGGGACAGGGGGTCATCACTGAAGCTTTCTTT.

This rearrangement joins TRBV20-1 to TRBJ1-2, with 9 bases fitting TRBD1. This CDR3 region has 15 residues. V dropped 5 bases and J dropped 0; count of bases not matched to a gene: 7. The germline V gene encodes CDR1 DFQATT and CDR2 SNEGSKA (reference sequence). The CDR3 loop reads CSAWDRELTNYGYTF. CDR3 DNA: TGCAGTGCTTGGGACAGGGAACTAACTAACTATGGCTACACCTTC.

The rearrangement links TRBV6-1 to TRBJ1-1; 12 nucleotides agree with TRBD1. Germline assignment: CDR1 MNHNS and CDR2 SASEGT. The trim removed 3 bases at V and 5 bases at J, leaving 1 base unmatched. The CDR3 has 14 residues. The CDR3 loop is CASSEGQGATEAFF. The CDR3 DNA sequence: TGTGCCAGCAGTGAGGGACAGGGGGCAACTGAAGCTTTCTTT.

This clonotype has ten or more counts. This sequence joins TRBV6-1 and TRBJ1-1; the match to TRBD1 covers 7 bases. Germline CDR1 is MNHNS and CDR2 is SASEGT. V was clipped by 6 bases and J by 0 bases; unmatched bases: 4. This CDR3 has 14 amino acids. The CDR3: CASRTGSMNTEAFF. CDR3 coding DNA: TGTGCCAGCAGGACAGGGTCCATGAACACTGAAGCTTTCTTT.

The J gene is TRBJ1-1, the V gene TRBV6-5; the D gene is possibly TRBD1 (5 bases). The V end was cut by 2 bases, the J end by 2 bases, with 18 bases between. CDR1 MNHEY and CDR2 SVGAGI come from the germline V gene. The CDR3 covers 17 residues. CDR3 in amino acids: CASSYGGWGPHNTEAFF. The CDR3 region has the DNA TGTGCCAGCAGTTACGGGGGATGGGGACCACACAACACTGAAGCTTTCTTT.

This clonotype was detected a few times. The CDR3 sequence: CASSTTGTAYGYTF. Written as DNA, the CDR3 is TGTGCCAGCAGCACCACCGGGACAGCTTATGGCTACACCTTC. The V call is TRBV7-9, the J call TRBJ1-2; 7 nucleotides agree with TRBD1. Germline V gene sequence: CDR1 SEHNR, CDR2 FQNEAQ (reference sequence). After removal of 5 bases from V and 5 bases from J, the junction contained 8 bases not matched to a gene. The CDR3 consists of 14 residues.

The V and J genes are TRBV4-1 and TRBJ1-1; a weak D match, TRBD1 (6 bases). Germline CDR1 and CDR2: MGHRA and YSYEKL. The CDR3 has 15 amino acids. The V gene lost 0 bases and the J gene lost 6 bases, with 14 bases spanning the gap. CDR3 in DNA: TGCGCCAGCAGCCAAGACAGGGGCCCGGGACCTGAAGCTTTCTTT. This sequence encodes CASSQDRGPGPEAFF.

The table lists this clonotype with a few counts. The CDR3 protein is CASSKKMNTEAFF. The CDR3 nucleotides are TGTGCCAGTAGTAAAAAAATGAACACTGAAGCTTTCTTT. The chain has TRBV19 and TRBJ1-1; no definite D call. Trimming cost V 4 bases and J 0 bases, with 6 bases left between them. Germline V gene sequence: CDR1 LNHDA, CDR2 SQIVND (reference sequence). The CDR3 has 13 amino acids.

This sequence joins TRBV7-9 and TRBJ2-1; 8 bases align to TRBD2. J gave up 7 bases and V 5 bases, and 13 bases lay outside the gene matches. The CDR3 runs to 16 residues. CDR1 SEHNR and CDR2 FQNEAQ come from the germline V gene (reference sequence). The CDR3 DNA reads TGTGCCAGCAGCCGAATCGGGGGGGCAGGGACAAATGAGCAGTTCTTC. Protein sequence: CASSRIGGAGTNEQFF.

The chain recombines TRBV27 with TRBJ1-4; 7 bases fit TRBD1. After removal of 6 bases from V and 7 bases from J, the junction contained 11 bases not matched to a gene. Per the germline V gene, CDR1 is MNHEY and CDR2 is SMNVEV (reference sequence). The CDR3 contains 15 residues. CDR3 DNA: TGTGCCAGCAGCCCTCGAGGCAGGGGGACTGAAAAACTGTTTTTT. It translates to CASSPRGRGTEKLFF. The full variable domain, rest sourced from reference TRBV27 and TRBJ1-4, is EAQVTQNPRYLITVTGKKLTVTCSQNMNHEYMSWYRQDPGLGLRQIYYSMNVEVTDKGDVPEGYKVSRKEKRNFPLILESPSPNQTSLYFCASSPRGRGTEKLFFGSGTQLSVL.

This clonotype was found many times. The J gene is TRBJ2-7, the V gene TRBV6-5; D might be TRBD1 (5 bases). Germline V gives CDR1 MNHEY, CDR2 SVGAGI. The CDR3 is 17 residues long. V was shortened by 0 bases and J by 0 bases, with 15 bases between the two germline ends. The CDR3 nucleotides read TGTGCCAGCAGTTACTCGATTTACGACAGTTCCTCCTACGAGCAGTACTTC. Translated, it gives CASSYSIYDSSSYEQYF.